The 14 T cell receptor beta chains presented below share a single source sample, sequenced in a study of identifying expanded T cells in peripheral blood. Some clones are missing from TCRdb's copy, which holds only in-frame ones; the method was immunoSEQ multiplex PCR. The profile covers about 100,000 clones, with around 90% appearing a single time and 4.5% to 6.5% taken by the ten largest. The sample consisted of blood. These receptors were obtained from a person aged 18 to 70 in good health.

The chain recombines TRBV6-1 with TRBJ1-3, with D hard to call. Trimming removed 7 bases from V and 0 bases from J, with 7 bases in between. CDR3 length: 13 amino acids. Germline-derived CDR1 and CDR2 are MNHNS and SASEGT. CDR3 sequence reads: CASITYSGNTIYF. The DNA of the CDR3 is TGTGCCAGCATAACATACTCTGGAAACACCATATATTTT.

The CDR3 is CASSRGLSTDTQYF. The CDR3 DNA follows: TGTGCCAGTAGTAGGGGCCTTAGCACAGATACGCAGTATTTT. The chain is built from TRBV19 and TRBJ2-3, with a tentative D call TRBD1 (5 bases). This CDR3 has 14 residues. Germline V gives CDR1 LNHDA, CDR2 SQIVND (reference sequence). V lost 4 bases to trimming and J lost 0 bases, with 8 bases between them.

This rearrangement joins TRBV5-1 to TRBJ1-4, with no clear D. V shed 4 bases and J shed 0 bases, with 13 bases lying between them. The CDR3 spans 16 residues. The V gene's germline CDR1 is SGHRS and CDR2 YFSETQ. The DNA for the CDR3 is TGCGCCAGCAGCCCGGGAGGGCTTACAACTAATGAAAAACTGTTTTTT. Its translation: CASSPGGLTTNEKLFF.

The chain is built from TRBV10-3 and TRBJ2-3; 9 bases fit TRBD1. The CDR3 runs 15 residues. Per the germline V gene, CDR1 is ENHRY and CDR2 is SYGVKD. V shed 6 bases, J shed 3 bases, and the junction held 7 bases outside the gene matches. CDR3 sequence reads: CAIRTQGAETDTQYF. The CDR3 DNA reads as TGTGCCATCAGGACACAGGGGGCTGAGACAGATACGCAGTATTTT.

The chain combines TRBV18 with TRBJ2-1; D remains unclear. Germline V gene lookup returns CDR1 KGHSH and CDR2 LQKENI. The CDR3 spans 11 residues. Deletions cut 10 bases from V and 8 bases from J, with 12 bases between. Here the CDR3 reads CATPSGDEQFF. The CDR3 region has the DNA TGTGCCACCCCCTCAGGCGATGAGCAGTTCTTC.

The chain employs TRBV2 and TRBJ1-6; D call uncertain. Looked up from germline, CDR1 is SNHLY and CDR2 is FYNNEI. The CDR3 has 17 amino acids. Trimming took off 2 bases at V and 5 bases at J, with 16 bases between the two ends. This chain's CDR3 is CASSERSPWGNNSPLHF. The CDR3 DNA follows: TGTGCCAGCAGTGAAAGGTCTCCCTGGGGAAATAATTCACCCCTCCACTTT.

The chain couples TRBV27 to TRBJ2-6, with 7 bases lining up with TRBD1. V shed 5 bases, J shed 1 base, and the junction held 8 bases outside the gene matches. Germline V gene sequence: CDR1 MNHEY, CDR2 SMNVEV (reference sequence). The length of the CDR3 is 17 residues. CDR3 bases: TGTGCCAGCAGTCGGGGACAGACTTTATCTGGGGCCAACGTCCTGACTTTC. Protein sequence: CASSRGQTLSGANVLTF.

The rearrangement links TRBV7-8 to TRBJ2-1, with TRBD1 identical over 7 bases. V trimming: 5 bases; J trimming: 4 bases; junction bases outside the gene matches: 14. Germline assignment: CDR1 SGHVS and CDR2 FQNEAQ. The CDR3 contains 17 residues. The CDR3 loop is CASSLDRFGIRYNEQFF. CDR3 bases: TGTGCCAGCAGCCTGGACAGGTTTGGAATACGTTACAATGAGCAGTTCTTC.

This chain links TRBV5-1 with TRBJ2-7; D gene uncertain. The ends were cut back, 4 bases at V and 0 bases at J, with 17 bases in the middle. The germline CDR1 and CDR2 sequences are SGHRS and YFSETQ. The length of the CDR3 is 16 residues. The DNA of the CDR3 is TGCGCCAGCAGCGGACCGTCGCCCCCGGGCTCCTACGAGCAGTACTTC. Translated: CASSGPSPPGSYEQYF.

There are a few counts of this clone. The junction departs from germline at one end; a sequencing error may be responsible. The CDR3 DNA reads as TGTGCCAGCAGCTTAGAACAGAGACAGCTCTTT. Amino acids: CASSLEQRQLF. The chain has TRBV7-9 and TRBJ1-1; D might be TRBD1 (5 bases). This CDR3 region has 11 residues. CDR1 is SEHNR, CDR2 FQNEAQ, per germline (reference sequence).

V gene TRBV6-4 combines with J gene TRBJ2-1; D perhaps matches TRBD1 (5 bases). The CDR3 has 14 amino acids. V was clipped by 5 bases and J by 4 bases, with 12 bases between them. The V gene's germline CDR1 is MRHNA and CDR2 SNTAGT. CDR3 coding DNA: TGTGCCAGCAGTCCGCGCAAGGGGTACAATGAGCAGTTCTTC. It translates to CASSPRKGYNEQFF.

The chain carries TRBV5-1 and TRBJ2-3; 7 bases fit TRBD2. Per germline, CDR1 SGHRS and CDR2 YFSETQ. Trimming at V came to 0 bases and at J to 3 bases, leaving 7 bases not matched to a gene. CDR3 length: 16 residues. CDR3 DNA sequence: TGCGCCAGCAGCTTGGGGGGTAGCGGGTTGACAGATACGCAGTATTTT. Protein product: CASSLGGSGLTDTQYF.

V gene TRBV7-9 combines with J gene TRBJ1-5; possible D gene TRBD1, 5 bases. The germline V gene encodes CDR1 SEHNR and CDR2 FQNEAQ (reference sequence). The CDR3 totals 14 residues. Deletions cut 5 bases from V and 2 bases from J, with 10 bases between. The CDR3 loop is CASSRDWGNQPQHF. The CDR3 DNA is TGTGCCAGCAGCCGGGACTGGGGCAATCAGCCCCAGCATTTT.

The chain has TRBV19 and TRBJ1-1; no reliable D call. V was cut by 7 bases and J by 1 base, with 13 bases left in between. CDR3 length: 14 residues. Looked up from germline, CDR1 is LNHDA and CDR2 is SQIVND (reference sequence). The chain's CDR3 is CASTMAGKNTEAFF. The CDR3 region has the DNA TGTGCCAGTACCATGGCGGGTAAGAACACTGAAGCTTTCTTT.